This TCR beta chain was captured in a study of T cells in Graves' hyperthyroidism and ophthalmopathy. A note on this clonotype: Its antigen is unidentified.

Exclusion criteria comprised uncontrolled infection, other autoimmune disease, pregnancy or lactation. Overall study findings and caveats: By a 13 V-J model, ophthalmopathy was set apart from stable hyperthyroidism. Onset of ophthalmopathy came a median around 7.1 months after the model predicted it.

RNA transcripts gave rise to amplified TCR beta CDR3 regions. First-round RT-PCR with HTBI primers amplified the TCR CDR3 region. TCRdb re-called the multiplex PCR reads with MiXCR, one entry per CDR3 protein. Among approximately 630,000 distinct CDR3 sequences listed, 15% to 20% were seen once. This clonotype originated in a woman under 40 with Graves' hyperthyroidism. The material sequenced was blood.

CDR3 loop: CASSKRGRVGSGANVLTF. The CDR3 DNA sequence: TGTGCCAGCAGTAAAAGGGGCAGGGTTGGCTCTGGGGCCAACGTCCTGACTTTC. The chain joins TRBV2 to TRBJ2-6; D may be TRBD1 (5 bases). The V gene lost 5 bases and the J gene lost 0 bases, with 17 bases spanning the gap. Germline lookup yields CDR1 SNHLY and CDR2 FYNNEI. The CDR3 has 18 residues.